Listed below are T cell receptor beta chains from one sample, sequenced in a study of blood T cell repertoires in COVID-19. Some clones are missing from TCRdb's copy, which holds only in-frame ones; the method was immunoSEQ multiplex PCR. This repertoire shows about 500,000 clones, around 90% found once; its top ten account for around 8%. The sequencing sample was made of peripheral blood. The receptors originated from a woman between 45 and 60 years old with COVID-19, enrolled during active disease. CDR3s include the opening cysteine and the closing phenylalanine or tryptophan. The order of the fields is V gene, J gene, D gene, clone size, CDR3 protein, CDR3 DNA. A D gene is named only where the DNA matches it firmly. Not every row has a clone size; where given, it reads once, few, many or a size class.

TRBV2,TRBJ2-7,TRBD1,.,CASSGGQGGLGEQYF,TGTGCCAGCAGTGGCGGACAGGGGGGGTTAGGGGAGCAGTACTTC
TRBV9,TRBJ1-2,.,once,CASSVIDNNYGYTF,TGTGCCAGCAGCGTAATCGACAACAACTATGGCTACACCTTC
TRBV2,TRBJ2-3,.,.,CATMNRADTPYF,TGTGCCACGATGAACAGGGCCGACACTCCGTATTTT
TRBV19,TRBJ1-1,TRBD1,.,CATQIPGQGAGTEAFF,TGTGCCACCCAGATCCCGGGACAGGGGGCTGGGACTGAAGCTTTCTTT
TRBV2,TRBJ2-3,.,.,CASSEVGGQGRDTQYF,TGTGCCAGCAGTGAAGTCGGGGGTCAAGGCAGAGATACGCAGTATTTT
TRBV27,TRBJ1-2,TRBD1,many,CASSPRGTGHGYTF,TGTGCCAGCAGTCCACGGGGGACAGGGCATGGCTACACCTTC
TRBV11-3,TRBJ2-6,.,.,CASSQGGASGANVLTF,TGTGCCAGCAGCCAGGGTGGGGCCTCTGGGGCCAACGTCCTGACTTTC
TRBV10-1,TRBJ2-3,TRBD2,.,CASSGAGGLKDTQYF,TGCGCCAGCAGTGGGGCGGGGGGGCTGAAAGATACGCAGTATTTT
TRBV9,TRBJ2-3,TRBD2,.,CASSSRTSPDTQYF,TGTGCCAGCAGCTCCCGGACTAGCCCAGATACGCAGTATTTT
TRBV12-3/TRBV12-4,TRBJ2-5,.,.,CASNRGGFWTQYF,TGTGCCAGCAACAGGGGAGGTTTCTGGACCCAGTACTTC
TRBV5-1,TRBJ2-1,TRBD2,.,CASSPRGGKDNEQFF,TGCGCCAGCAGCCCCCGGGGAGGGAAGGACAATGAGCAGTTCTTC
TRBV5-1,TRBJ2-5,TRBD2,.,CASSLVASGGAHETQYF,TGCGCCAGCAGCTTGGTCGCTAGCGGGGGGGCCCATGAGACCCAGTACTTC
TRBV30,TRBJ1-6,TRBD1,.,CAWSIGTGSGNSPLHF,TGTGCCTGGAGTATCGGGACAGGGAGTGGTAATTCACCCCTCCACTTT
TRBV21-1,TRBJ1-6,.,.,CASSPGGGLGSPLHF,TGTGCCAGCAGCCCTGGAGGAGGGTTGGGTTCACCCCTCCACTTT
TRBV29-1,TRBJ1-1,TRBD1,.,CSGYRGVNTEAFF,TGCAGCGGGTACAGGGGGGTGAACACTGAAGCTTTCTTT
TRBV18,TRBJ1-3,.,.,CASSPPGTPSGNTIYF,TGTGCCAGCTCACCACCAGGGACTCCCTCTGGAAACACCATATATTTT
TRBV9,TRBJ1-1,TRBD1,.,CASSPRQGGNTEAFF,TGTGCCAGCAGCCCCCGACAGGGGGGAAACACTGAAGCTTTCTTT
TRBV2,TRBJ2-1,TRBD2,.,CAGSSGGISYNEQFF,TGTGCCGGATCTAGCGGGGGTATTTCCTACAATGAGCAGTTCTTC
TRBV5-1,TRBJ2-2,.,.,CASSFQGNTGELFF,TGCGCCAGCAGCTTCCAGGGGAACACCGGGGAGCTGTTTTTT
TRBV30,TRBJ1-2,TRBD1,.,CARTQGGSYYGYTF,TGTGCCCGTACACAGGGGGGCTCCTACTATGGCTACACCTTC
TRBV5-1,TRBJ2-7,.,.,CASSFQAQGHYEQYF,TGCGCCAGCAGCTTTCAGGCGCAAGGACACTACGAGCAGTACTTC
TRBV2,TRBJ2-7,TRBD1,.,CASARQGYSYEQYF,TGTGCCAGCGCCCGACAGGGATACTCCTACGAGCAGTACTTC
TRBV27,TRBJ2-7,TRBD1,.,CASSSGTGGYEQYF,TGTGCCAGCAGTTCCGGGACAGGGGGCTACGAGCAGTACTTC
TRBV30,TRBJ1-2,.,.,CAWSYSGNYGYTF,TGTGCCTGGAGTTACAGCGGTAACTATGGCTACACCTTC
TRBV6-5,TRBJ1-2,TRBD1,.,CASSTYRDRDYGYTF,TGTGCCAGCAGTACGTATCGGGACAGGGACTATGGCTACACCTTC
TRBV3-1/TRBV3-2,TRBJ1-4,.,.,CASSHQNEKLFF,TGTGCCAGCAGCCATCAAAATGAAAAACTGTTTTTT
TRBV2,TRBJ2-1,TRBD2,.,CASSGLAGVPNEQFF,TGTGCCAGCAGTGGACTAGCGGGTGTTCCGAATGAGCAGTTCTTC
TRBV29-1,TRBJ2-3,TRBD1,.,CSVLTGVGADTQYF,TGCAGCGTCTTAACAGGGGTCGGGGCAGATACGCAGTATTTT
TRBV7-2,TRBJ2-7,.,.,CASSLAGAPPYEQYF,TGTGCCAGCAGCTTAGCTGGGGCTCCTCCATACGAGCAGTACTTC
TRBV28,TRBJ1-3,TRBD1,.,CASSLGQFYSGNTIYF,TGTGCCAGCAGCCTGGGACAGTTCTACTCTGGAAACACCATATATTTT
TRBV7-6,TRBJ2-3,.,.,CASSTSPENTQYF,TGTGCCAGCAGCACCTCGCCCGAGAATACGCAGTATTTT
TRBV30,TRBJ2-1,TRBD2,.,CAWISGTSGENEQFF,TGTGCCTGGATCTCCGGGACTAGCGGGGAAAATGAGCAGTTCTTC
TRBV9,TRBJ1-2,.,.,CASSALPTVYGYTF,TGTGCCAGCAGCGCCCTACCGACAGTCTATGGCTACACCTTC
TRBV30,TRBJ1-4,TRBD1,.,CAWGWTGRSREKLFF,TGTGCCTGGGGGTGGACAGGGCGGTCTCGGGAAAAACTGTTTTTT
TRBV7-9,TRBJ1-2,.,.,CASSLNQGIFYGYTF,TGTGCCAGCAGCTTGAACCAGGGGATCTTCTATGGCTACACCTTC
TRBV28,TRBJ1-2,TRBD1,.,CASRGQGEYSYGYTF,TGTGCCAGCAGGGGACAGGGGGAGTATAGCTATGGCTACACCTTC
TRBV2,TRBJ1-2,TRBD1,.,CASSGQGTNYGYTF,TGTGCCAGCAGTGGACAGGGGACGAACTATGGCTACACCTTC
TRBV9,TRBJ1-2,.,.,CASSVAPFSRAGGYTF,TGTGCCAGCAGCGTAGCCCCGTTCTCGAGGGCTGGAGGCTACACCTTC
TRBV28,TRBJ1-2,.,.,CASSLAGGYGYTF,TGTGCCAGCAGTTTAGCGGGGGGCTATGGCTACACCTTC
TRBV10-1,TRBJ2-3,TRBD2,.,CASSDTSGGVTDTQYF,TGCGCCAGCAGTGACACTAGCGGGGGAGTTACAGATACGCAGTATTTT
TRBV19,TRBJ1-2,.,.,CASSRGHPNYGYTF,TGTGCCAGTAGTAGGGGACATCCGAACTATGGCTACACCTTC
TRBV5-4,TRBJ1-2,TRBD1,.,CASRQGTTYGYTF,TGTGCCAGCAGACAGGGGACCACCTATGGCTACACCTTC
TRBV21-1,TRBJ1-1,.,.,CASSCLRGRRNTEAFF,TGTGCCAGCTCCTGCCTCAGGGGGAGGCGGAACACTGAAGCTTTCTTT
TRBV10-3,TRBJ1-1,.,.,CAISEQGAGDTEAFF,TGTGCCATCAGTGAGCAAGGGGCAGGGGACACTGAAGCTTTCTTT
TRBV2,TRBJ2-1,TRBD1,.,CASSETLTGRGINEQFF,TGTGCCAGCAGTGAAACGCTGACAGGGAGAGGCATCAATGAGCAGTTCTTC
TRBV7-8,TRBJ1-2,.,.,CASSLQGSDGYTF,TGTGCCAGCAGCTTACAGGGGTCGGATGGCTACACCTTC
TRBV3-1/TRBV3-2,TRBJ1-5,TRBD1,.,CASSQDAGRGQALSQPQHF,TGTGCCAGCAGCCAAGATGCGGGCAGGGGGCAGGCTTTATCTCAGCCCCAGCATTTT
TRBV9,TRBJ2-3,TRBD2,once,CASSPGGEDTDTQYF,TGTGCCAGCAGCCCCGGGGGGGAGGACACAGATACGCAGTATTTT
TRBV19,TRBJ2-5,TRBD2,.,CASSPPGGEETQYF,TGTGCCAGTAGTCCTCCGGGGGGAGAAGAGACCCAGTACTTC
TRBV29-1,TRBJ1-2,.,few,CSVEESRGAGGYTF,TGCAGCGTTGAAGAAAGCAGGGGCGCGGGTGGCTACACCTTC
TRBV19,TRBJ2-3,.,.,CASMGIRGRPTDTQYF,TGTGCCAGTATGGGGATCCGGGGGAGACCCACAGATACGCAGTATTTT
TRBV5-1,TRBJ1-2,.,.,CASSFWAKRTFYGYTF,TGCGCCAGCAGCTTCTGGGCAAAGAGGACTTTCTATGGCTACACCTTC
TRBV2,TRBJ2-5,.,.,CATHRQKQETQYF,TGTGCCACCCATAGACAGAAACAAGAGACCCAGTACTTC
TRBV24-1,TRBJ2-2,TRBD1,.,CATSDRDRATGELFF,TGTGCCACCAGTGATCGGGACAGGGCCACCGGGGAGCTGTTTTTT
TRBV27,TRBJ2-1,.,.,CASSLALWHEQFF,TGTGCCAGCAGTTTGGCTCTCTGGCATGAGCAGTTCTTC
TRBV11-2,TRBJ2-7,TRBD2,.,CASSRGGVAGEYEQYF,TGTGCCAGCAGCCGAGGCGGGGTAGCGGGGGAGTACGAGCAGTACTTC
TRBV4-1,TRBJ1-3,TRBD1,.,CASSQGQGLGNTIYF,TGCGCCAGCAGCCAGGGACAGGGTCTCGGAAACACCATATATTTT
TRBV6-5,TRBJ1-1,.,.,CASIGVLYTEAFF,TGTGCCTCCATAGGGGTTTTGTACACTGAAGCTTTCTTT